This T cell receptor (beta chain) is drawn from a study of blood T cells in healthy people across ages. The study isolated at least 6.5 million PBMCs from each sample. Each sample provided at least 5 micrograms of extracted total RNA. A word on this clonotype: Antigen specificity is unknown.

Then a second PCR, running roughly 6 to 11 cycles, was carried out with a sample-barcoded 5' primer and a J-beta primer mix. TCRdb itself ran the 5' RACE reads through MiXCR, one entry per CDR3 protein. The data show 1,500,000 or so distinct CDR3 sequences, with approximately 43% seen just once and approximately 4.1% held by the top ten. Broader study findings: Nothing was known about donor CMV status, and this possibly confounded expanded clonotype changes. Higher naive T cell percentage went strongly together with higher TCR beta diversity.

The clonotype was recovered from a woman under 30 in good health. The sample taken for sequencing was blood.

The CDR3 reads CASSPPDRVPYEQYF. CDR3 DNA sequence: TGTGCCAGCAGCCCCCCCGACAGGGTGCCCTACGAGCAGTACTTC. This chain links TRBV13 with TRBJ2-4, with 7 positions matching TRBD1. The DNA end lines up better with TRBJ2-7; the J call may be wrong. The CDR3 totals 15 residues. Per the germline V gene, CDR1 is PRHDT and CDR2 is FYEKMQ (reference sequence).